Here is one TCR beta chain with its context. The data were obtained in a study of blood T cell repertoires in COVID-19. Background on the study: Specimens from acute and convalescent COVID-19 originated in the United States, Italy and Spain. Sources were T cells, B-cell-depleted T cells, or PBMCs; the material itself was cDNA or gDNA.

V was cut by 4 bases and J by 2 bases, with 10 bases left in between. Germline values: CDR1 SGHRS, CDR2 YFSETQ. This CDR3 comprises 13 residues. Original data processing: The assay estimated nucleated cells by amplifying reference gene primers. Here immunoSEQ multiplex PCR was the method, and the copy in TCRdb shows in-frame clones only, minus some. Clonal size and the V and J genes are those of that table, whereas D and trimming came from the DNA. The top ten hold approximately 9.4% of the sample, which has about 240,000 clones, roughly 80% seen once. The sequence was collected from a woman older than 75 with acute or convalescent COVID-19. The genes are TRBV5-1 and TRBJ2-7; no definite D call. The source material was peripheral blood. The CDR3 region is CASSPESAYEQYF. The DNA of the CDR3 is TGCGCCAGCAGCCCGGAGTCGGCCTACGAGCAGTACTTC.